The 32 T cell receptor beta chains presented below share a single source sample, sequenced in a study of CD8+CD57+ T cells in acquired aplastic anemia. Researchers used genomic DNA as the template to profile TCR beta VDJ and CDR3. TCRdb processed the reads anew with MiXCR; each CDR3 protein has one entry. The repertoire consists of some 280,000 distinct CDR3 sequences, with 56% occurring once and the leading ten covering roughly 8%. Sequences were obtained from sorted CD4+, CD8+, or CD8+CD57+ T cells (not recorded which) from PBMCs. The receptors shown here come from a human donor with severe aplastic anemia or a healthy control (not recorded which).

This clonotype has only one observation. The chain has TRBV7-3 and TRBJ1-5; D is possibly TRBD1 (6 bases). CDR3 length: 15 residues. The V and J ends lost 6 bases and 0 bases respectively, with 12 bases between them. Germline V gene lookup returns CDR1 SGHTA and CDR2 FQGTGA. As DNA, the CDR3 is TGTGCCAGCAGACGCAGGGGACATAGCAATCAGCCCCAGCATTTT. Its protein is CASRRRGHSNQPQHF.

The CDR3 spells CATRGTGGTYEQYF. In nucleotides, the CDR3 is TGTGCCACTAGAGGGACAGGGGGAACCTACGAGCAGTACTTC. This rearrangement joins TRBV19 to TRBJ2-7; 11 bases align to TRBD1. Germline CDR1 LNHDA, CDR2 SQIVND (reference sequence). This CDR3 spans 14 amino acids. The V segment lost 10 bases and the J segment 2 bases; nucleotides outside the gene matches: 7.

The chain uses TRBV5-1 and TRBJ2-2; no reliable D call. The length of the CDR3 is 16 residues. Deletions cut 0 bases from V and 0 bases from J, with 9 bases between. CDR1 is SGHRS and CDR2 is YFSETQ in the germline V gene. Here the CDR3 reads CASSLVGYANTGELFF. Written as DNA, the CDR3 is TGCGCCAGCAGCTTGGTCGGGTACGCGAACACCGGGGAGCTGTTTTTT.

In the case of this clonotype: Since no conserved phenylalanine or tryptophan closes the CDR3, a read error is the likely cause. The chain recombines TRBV19 with TRBJ2-7; 9 bases map to TRBD2. Looked up from germline, CDR1 is LNHDA and CDR2 is SQIVND (reference sequence). CDR3 length: 14 residues. The CDR3 nucleotides are TGCGCCAGTAGTATAGTTGGGACTAGCCGCGAGCAGTACTCC. It encodes CASSIVGTSREQYS.

This clonotype was picked up many times. The chain has TRBV20-1 and TRBJ1-1; possibly TRBD1 for D (5 bases). This CDR3 has 10 amino acids. Germline V CDR1 and CDR2: DFQATT, SNEGSKA (reference sequence). V was pared by 4 bases and J by 8 bases, with 8 bases between. The chain's CDR3 is CSAMGREAFF. The CDR3 DNA reads TGCAGTGCTATGGGACGGGAAGCTTTCTTT.

This clonotype is a singleton in its sample. An end of the junction does not agree with germline; a read error may underlie this. In nucleotides, the CDR3 is TGCGCCAGCAGCTTGGAATGGACAGACTTTCCAACCTACGAGCAGTACTTC. Translating gives CASSLEWTDFPTYEQYF. The V call is TRBV5-5, the J call TRBJ2-7; tentative D call: TRBD1 (6 bases). The germline gives CDR1 SGHKS, CDR2 YYEKEE (reference sequence). The CDR3 length is 17 residues.

In this sample, this clonotype turned up a few times. This rearrangement joins TRBV7-9 to TRBJ2-6; a possible D gene is TRBD1 (5 bases). In germline, CDR1 is SEHNR, CDR2 FQNEAQ (reference sequence). V lost 8 bases and J lost 2, with 13 bases in between. The CDR3 totals 15 residues. Here the CDR3 reads CASAGSDTGANVLTF. CDR3 coding DNA: TGTGCCAGCGCAGGTTCGGACACTGGGGCCAACGTCCTGACTTTC.

This clonotype appeared a few times. This chain joins TRBV7-9 and TRBJ2-3; a weak D match, TRBD2 (5 bases). The V and J ends lost 1 base and 1 base respectively, with 12 bases between them. The CDR3 covers 16 residues. Germline loops: CDR1 SEHNR, CDR2 FQNEAQ (reference sequence). The CDR3, as DNA: TGTGCCAGCAGCTTAGGGACTGACATTCGCACAGATACGCAGTATTTT. This gives the protein CASSLGTDIRTDTQYF.

This clonotype is termed medium-sized. The chain combines TRBV2 with TRBJ2-7; maybe TRBD2 (6 bases). Germline-derived CDR1 and CDR2 are SNHLY and FYNNEI. V lost 1 base and J lost 0, with 10 bases in between. This CDR3 spans 15 amino acids. The CDR3 coding sequence is TGTGCCAGCAGTGAAGGCCGCGGGGTCTCCTACGAGCAGTACTTC. Its protein is CASSEGRGVSYEQYF.

A few counts support this clonotype. The chain couples TRBV5-4 to TRBJ1-2; no definite D call. Trimming took 0 bases from V and 7 from J, leaving 10 bases between them. Per the germline V gene, CDR1 is SGHNT and CDR2 is YYREEE (reference sequence). This CDR3 is built from 13 residues. Here the CDR3 DNA reads TGTGCCAGCAGCTTGGACGGGTCGGCTGGCTACACCTTC. This gives the protein CASSLDGSAGYTF.

This clonotype was seen at least ten times. The chain links TRBV9 to TRBJ1-5; D perhaps matches TRBD1 (6 bases). Trimming pared 3 bases from V and 0 bases from J, leaving 10 bases between. The CDR3 runs to 15 residues. Germline lookup yields CDR1 SGDLS and CDR2 YYNGEE. CDR3 amino acids: CASSAQGYSNQPQHF. The CDR3 nucleotides are TGTGCCAGCAGCGCCCAGGGGTATAGCAATCAGCCCCAGCATTTT.

The V and J genes are TRBV6-4 and TRBJ2-3; 8 positions agree with TRBD2. This CDR3 comprises 15 residues. V lost 3 bases and J lost 1; bases outside the gene matches: 3. In germline, CDR1 is MRHNA, CDR2 SNTAGT. The CDR3 is CASSESSGGTDTQYF. CDR3 nucleotide sequence: TGTGCCAGCAGTGAAAGTAGCGGGGGCACAGATACGCAGTATTTT.

The chain joins TRBV19 to TRBJ1-2; D is perhaps TRBD1 (6 bases). Germline V gene lookup returns CDR1 LNHDA and CDR2 SQIVND (reference sequence). The CDR3 spans 13 residues. The ends were cut back, 6 bases at V and 7 bases at J, with 15 bases in the middle. CDR3: CASSSGTRGGYTF. In DNA form, the CDR3 reads TGTGCCAGTAGCTCCGGGACACGGGGTGGCTACACCTTC.

At least ten counts were recorded for this clonotype. V and J are TRBV6-5 and TRBJ2-6, with D hard to call. Between the trimmed V and J ends, which lost 3 bases and 0 bases, there was a span of 6 bases. Germline CDR1 and CDR2: MNHEY and SVGAGI. The length of the CDR3 is 15 residues. CDR3 nucleotides: TGTGCCAGCAGTTATGGGCTCTCTGGGGCCAACGTCCTGACTTTC. It yields the protein CASSYGLSGANVLTF.

This clonotype was seen repeatedly, ten times or more. CDR3 protein: CATSDSGPLNQPQHF. The CDR3 DNA reads as TGTGCCACCAGTGATTCCGGGCCCCTTAATCAGCCCCAGCATTTT. The chain employs TRBV24-1 and TRBJ1-5; no definite D call. This CDR3 comprises 15 residues. Germline V gene lookup returns CDR1 KGHDR and CDR2 SFDVKD. The V end was cut by 2 bases, the J end by 4 bases, with 11 bases between.

The chain employs TRBV7-8 and TRBJ2-7; D not resolved. The J call may be wrong; the DNA end is better matched by TRBJ2-1. From germline, CDR1 is SGHVS and CDR2 FQNEAQ. There are 16 residues in the CDR3. The CDR3: CASSTGTVSSYNEQFF. CDR3 sequence (DNA): TGTGCCAGCAGCACTGGAACTGTGAGCTCCTACAATGAGCAGTTCTTC.

The CDR3: CSVGGQGASSQPQYF. DNA of the CDR3: TGCAGCGTTGGAGGTCAGGGGGCGTCTAGTCAGCCCCAGTACTTC. The J gene is TRBJ2-5, the V gene TRBV29-1; 8 bases fit TRBD1. The germline gives CDR1 SQVTM, CDR2 ANQGSEA. J was trimmed by 9 bases and V by 4 bases; bases with no gene match: 16. CDR3 size: 15 residues.

This clonotype has a count of ten or more. The CDR3 reads CASSPDGDSWGDTQYF. In DNA form, the CDR3 reads TGTGCCAGCAGCCCGGACGGGGACAGTTGGGGGGATACGCAGTATTTT. This chain joins TRBV5-6 and TRBJ2-3; 7 bases align to TRBD1. J gave up 6 bases and V 4 bases, and 14 bases lay outside the gene matches. The length of the CDR3 is 16 residues. Germline V gene sequence: CDR1 SGHDT, CDR2 YYEEEE.

This clonotype has just a few counts. V usage is TRBV19 and J usage is TRBJ1-1; unclear D gene. The length of the CDR3 is 14 residues. Germline CDR1 and CDR2: LNHDA and SQIVND (reference sequence). The V gene lost 4 bases and the J gene lost 1 base, with 10 bases spanning the gap. The CDR3: CASSKDPWNTEAFF. The CDR3 nucleotides are TGTGCCAGTAGTAAGGACCCATGGAACACTGAAGCTTTCTTT.

V gene TRBV7-2 combines with J gene TRBJ2-1; a weak D match, TRBD2 (5 bases). CDR1 is SGHTA, CDR2 FQGNSA, per germline. V gave up 5 bases and J gave up 3 bases, with 14 bases separating them. There are 15 residues in the CDR3. The CDR3 bases are TGTGCCAGCAGCGCATTTGGGAGCAACTACAATGAGCAGTTCTTC. Translating it yields CASSAFGSNYNEQFF.

The CDR3, as DNA: TGTGCCAGTAGTGCCTTGGACAGATACGAGCAGTACTTC. This codes for CASSALDRYEQYF. The chain uses TRBV19 and TRBJ2-7, with D possibly TRBD1 on 6 matching bases. Per the germline V gene, CDR1 is LNHDA and CDR2 is SQIVND (reference sequence). V was shortened by 5 bases and J by 4 bases, with 12 bases between the two germline ends. This CDR3 region has 13 residues.

On this clonotype itself: Because the CDR3 is missing its conserved closing phenylalanine or tryptophan, this is likely a read error. The CDR3 sequence: CASSLALSGAYKEQFS. The CDR3 DNA sequence: TGTGCCAGCAGCTTAGCGCTCAGCGGGGCCTACAAAGAGCAGTTCTCC. The chain uses TRBV7-9 and TRBJ2-1, with TRBD2 matching over 7 bases. The CDR3 is 16 amino acids. CDR1 is SEHNR and CDR2 is FQNEAQ in the germline V gene (reference sequence).

This clonotype was observed a handful of times. The chain has TRBV7-2 and TRBJ2-7; 7 positions agree with TRBD2. The germline V gene has CDR1 SGHTA and CDR2 FQGNSA. J was trimmed by 2 bases and V by 7 bases; bases with no gene match: 5. The CDR3 sequence is 13 residues long. The CDR3 sequence: CASNLGLAYEQYF. CDR3 nucleotide sequence: TGTGCCAGCAACCTCGGACTAGCCTACGAGCAGTACTTC.

The chain has TRBV7-3 and TRBJ2-2, with TRBD2 matching 7 bases. V was clipped by 4 bases and J by 6 bases; unmatched bases: 8. The CDR3 length is 15 residues. The germline V gene encodes CDR1 SGHTA and CDR2 FQGTGA. CDR3 region: CASSWTSGSAGELFF. For the CDR3, the DNA is TGTGCCAGCAGCTGGACTAGTGGAAGCGCCGGGGAGCTGTTTTTT.

The CDR3 DNA follows: TGTGCCAGCAGCGAGCCAGGCCCCGAGCAGTACTTC. Translating it yields CASSEPGPEQYF. V and J are TRBV9 and TRBJ2-7; no clear D gene. This CDR3 has 12 residues. The germline gives CDR1 SGDLS, CDR2 YYNGEE. V lost 3 bases and J 6 bases, leaving 10 bases between the germline ends.

The rearrangement joins TRBV6-1 to TRBJ2-7, with unresolved D. The CDR3 has 15 amino acids. Germline V gene data show CDR1 as MNHNS and CDR2 as SASEGT. V shed 3 bases and J shed 4 bases, with 16 bases lying between them. CDR3 protein: CASSEAPSAPYEQYF. In DNA, the CDR3 is TGTGCCAGCAGTGAGGCCCCTTCAGCACCTTACGAGCAGTACTTC.

This chain joins TRBV20-1 and TRBJ2-7; D gene ambiguous. Germline CDR1 reads DFQATT; CDR2 reads SNEGSKA (reference sequence). This CDR3 comprises 12 residues. V lost 6 bases to trimming and J lost 0 bases, with 9 bases between them. CDR3 sequence (DNA): TGCAGTGCGCAGGCCGGCTCCTACGAGCAGTACTTC. The encoded protein is CSAQAGSYEQYF.

This clonotype was recorded many times. V gene TRBV11-3 combines with J gene TRBJ1-5; 8 bases fit TRBD1. Per the germline V gene, CDR1 is SGHNT and CDR2 is YENEEA. Germline trimming cut 0 bases from V and 7 bases from J; bases unmatched to any gene: 5. The CDR3 is 15 amino acids. The DNA for the CDR3 is TGTGCCAGCAGCTTAGAACGACAGGGGTGCCAGCCCCAGCATTTT. Residues: CASSLERQGCQPQHF.

V usage is TRBV6-2 or TRBV6-3 and J usage is TRBJ1-1, with a tentative D call TRBD1 (5 bases). Germline CDR1 MNHEY, CDR2 SVGEGT. V was cut by 2 bases and J by 2 bases, with 9 bases left in between. This CDR3 contains 14 residues. CDR3 DNA sequence: TGTGCCAGCAGTTACGGGGACGGAAACACTGAAGCTTTCTTT. It yields the protein CASSYGDGNTEAFF.

Comment on this clonotype: An end of the junction differs from the germline gene, which may be a read error. This chain joins TRBV7-9 and TRBJ2-7; D may be TRBD1 or TRBD2 (7 bases each). CDR3 size: 16 residues. Germline loops: CDR1 SEHNR, CDR2 FQNEAQ (reference sequence). The CDR3 bases are TGTGCCGGCAGTTCACGGGGAGGGGGCAGGCACTACGAGCAGTACTTC. It specifies CAGSSRGGGRHYEQYF.

The chain carries TRBV2 and TRBJ2-7; D gene unclear. The CDR3 consists of 11 residues. V was shortened by 6 bases and J by 12 bases, with 15 bases between the two germline ends. Germline V gene data show CDR1 as SNHLY and CDR2 as FYNNEI. The CDR3 DNA sequence: TGTGCCAGCAGCGCGATTTCTCCGGCGTACTTC. Protein product: CASSAISPAYF.

The rearrangement joins TRBV25-1 to TRBJ1-2; no clear D. The CDR3 has 15 residues. CDR1 and CDR2 (germline): MGHDK, SYGVNS. V lost 1 base and J lost 0, with 9 bases in between. The DNA for the CDR3 is TGTGCCAGCAGTGAATTCGGGGAAGCTAACTATGGCTACACCTTC. Encoded protein: CASSEFGEANYGYTF.